This TCR beta chain was sequenced for a study of glioma-infiltrating T cells. This clonotype was counted a few times. Germline V gives CDR1 MNHNS, CDR2 SASEGT. V was clipped by 6 bases and J by 6 bases, with 13 bases between them. The CDR3 length is 13 residues. The iRepertoire nested amplicon-rescue multiplex PCR amplified TCR alpha and beta CDR3s from RNA. TCRdb re-derived calls from the multiplex PCR reads in MiXCR, one entry per CDR3 protein. The table includes 150,000 or so distinct CDR3 sequences, roughly two fifths detected once. The sequenced sample consisted of glioma tissue, nonneoplastic brain tissue, or PBMCs (not recorded which). This chain connects TRBV6-1 to TRBJ2-3; no clear D. This receptor was obtained from a human donor with low-grade glioma or glioblastoma, undergoing nonglioma brain surgery, or in good health (not recorded which). The CDR3 reads CASSPFGFDTQYF. The DNA for the CDR3 is TGTGCCAGCAGCCCCTTTGGGTTCGATACGCAGTATTTT.